Listed below are T cell receptor beta chains from one sample, sequenced in a study of blood T cell repertoires in COVID-19. Generated by immunoSEQ multiplex PCR, the TCRdb table keeps only in-frame clones and is missing some. The sample lists more than 55,000 clones, 88% occurring once. What was sequenced was peripheral blood. These receptors were obtained from a man between 60 and 75 years old with acute or convalescent COVID-19. Each CDR3 is given with its conserved first and last residue. A D gene is named only where the DNA matches it firmly. Clone size appears in some rows only: once, few, many, or a class for an expanded clone.

J gene,V gene,clone size,D gene,CDR3 DNA,CDR3 protein
TRBJ2-1,TRBV5-4,.,TRBD2,TGTGCCAGCAGCTCCTGGACTAGCCGGGAGAGTTCGTTCTTC,CASSSWTSRESSFF
TRBJ1-4,TRBV5-1,.,TRBD1,TGCGCCAGCAGCTACACGGAGGGGGCGGGCGAAAAACTGTTTTTT,CASSYTEGAGEKLFF
TRBJ2-7,TRBV18,once,.,TGTGCCAGCTCCGAAAACCAGGGCACCTACGAGCAGTACTTC,CASSENQGTYEQYF
TRBJ1-1,TRBV5-5,.,.,TGTGCCAGCAGCCCGTACGGAGGGGTAAACACTGAAGCTTTCTTT,CASSPYGGVNTEAFF
TRBJ2-5,TRBV3-1/TRBV3-2,.,.,TGTGCCAGCAGCCAGAGGGACAACCAAGAGACCCAGTACTTC,CASSQRDNQETQYF
TRBJ1-1,TRBV2,.,TRBD1,TGTGCCAGCAGTGCCGCACGACAGGGTCTCAAGGGAGCTTTCTTT,CASSAARQGLKGAFF
TRBJ2-7,TRBV7-2,.,.,TGTGCCAGCAGCTTAGCACTAGCACAATACGAGCAGTACTTC,CASSLALAQYEQYF
TRBJ2-2,TRBV30,.,.,TGTGCCTGGAGTGCTCCTGCGGACACCGGGGAGCTGTTTTTT,CAWSAPADTGELFF
TRBJ2-7,TRBV19,.,TRBD1,TGTGCCAGTAGCCCTCTCGACAGGGGGCGTGAGCAGTACTTC,CASSPLDRGREQYF
TRBJ2-1,TRBV3-1/TRBV3-2,once,.,TGTGCCAGCAGCCAAGATTGGTTCGCGGGCACCAGGTCCCGCCCTCACAATGAGCAGTTCTTC,CASSQDWFAGTRSRPHNEQFF
TRBJ2-7,TRBV7-2,.,TRBD2,TGTGCCAGCAGCTCTCTAGCGGGAGTCTACGAGCAGTACTTC,CASSSLAGVYEQYF
TRBJ1-1,TRBV14,few,TRBD1,TGTGCCAGCAGCCCACAGGGGGCTGGGACTGAAGCTTTCTTT,CASSPQGAGTEAFF
TRBJ2-7,TRBV7-9,.,TRBD1,TGTGCCAGCAGCTCGCGGGACAGGTGGCCCTACGAGCAGTACTTC,CASSSRDRWPYEQYF
TRBJ1-6,TRBV3-1/TRBV3-2,.,.,TGTGCCAGCAGCCAGCGGGAGCCGAATTCACCCCTCCACTTT,CASSQREPNSPLHF
TRBJ2-7,TRBV5-1,.,.,TGCGCCAGCAGCAGGCGACAGGGGAGGGACGAGCAGTACTTC,CASSRRQGRDEQYF
TRBJ1-1,TRBV5-1,.,TRBD1,TGCGCCAGCAGCCGCTCGGGACAGCTAAACACTGAAGCTTTCTTT,CASSRSGQLNTEAFF
TRBJ1-2,TRBV7-2,.,.,TGTGCCAGCAGCTTAGTGTCCGGGGGTGTGAGCTACACCTTC,CASSLVSGGVSYTF
TRBJ2-1,TRBV6-4,.,TRBD2,TGTGCCAGCAGTGACGGTCGGCTAGCGGGAGAAAAGCAGTTCTTC,CASSDGRLAGEKQFF
TRBJ2-4,TRBV28,.,.,TGTGCCAGCAGTCGGACCTTTCTAGCGGCCAAAAACATTCAGTACTTC,CASSRTFLAAKNIQYF
TRBJ2-7,TRBV5-1,once,TRBD1,TGCGCCAGCAGCTCAACAGGGGGGTACGAGCAGTACTTC,CASSSTGGYEQYF
TRBJ1-1,TRBV6-5,.,TRBD1,TGTGCCAGCAGTTCAGGGGGCGCTGGTAACACTGAAGCTTTCTTT,CASSSGGAGNTEAFF
TRBJ2-5,TRBV28,.,.,TGTGCCAGCAGTTCCCCGCTACGAGGGGGTTGGGAGACCCAGTACTTC,CASSSPLRGGWETQYF
TRBJ1-5,TRBV2,.,TRBD1,TGTGCCAGCAGTGGGGTAGCAGGGGGTCAGCCCCAGCATTTT,CASSGVAGGQPQHF
TRBJ2-3,TRBV28,.,.,TGTGCCAGCCTTAGCACAGATACGCAGTATTTT,CASLSTDTQYF
TRBJ2-3,TRBV7-9,.,.,TGTGCCAGCAGCCCTGCGGATACGCAGTATTTT,CASSPADTQYF
TRBJ2-6,TRBV5-1,.,TRBD2,TGCGCCAGCAGCTTTAAGACTAGCGGGAGTTCTGGGGCCAACGTCCTGACTTTC,CASSFKTSGSSGANVLTF
TRBJ2-5,TRBV18,.,.,TGTGCCAGCACCCCGGCAGGGGTAGAGACCCAGTACTTC,CASTPAGVETQYF
TRBJ2-1,TRBV20-1,.,.,TGCAGTGCTAGAAGGGGCAATGAGCAGTTCTTC,CSARRGNEQFF
TRBJ2-5,TRBV10-2,once,.,TGCGCCAGCAGCTCCGAGCGGGTGGGGTCCCAGTACTTC,CASSSERVGSQYF
TRBJ2-6,TRBV28,.,.,TGTGCCAGCAGTTTACATTCTGGGGCCAACGTCCTGACTTTC,CASSLHSGANVLTF
TRBJ2-7,TRBV15,.,.,TGTGCCACCAGCAGAGAAGGACAGTACGAGCAGTACTTC,CATSREGQYEQYF
TRBJ2-7,TRBV29-1,.,TRBD1,TGCAGCGTTGGACAGGGGCTTCGGTACGAGCAGTACTTC,CSVGQGLRYEQYF
TRBJ2-1,TRBV7-3,.,TRBD2,TGTGCCAGCAGCTTCGGGACTAGCGTCAATGAGCAGTTCTTC,CASSFGTSVNEQFF
TRBJ1-5,TRBV29-1,.,.,TGCAGCGGCGCCGGGGGCGGGGGGTCGGACCAGCATTTT,CSGAGGGGSDQHF
TRBJ1-1,TRBV5-4,.,.,TGTGCCAGCAGCGCCCCCAGGGGAGACACTGAAGCTTTCTTT,CASSAPRGDTEAFF
TRBJ1-2,TRBV28,.,.,TGTGCCAGCAGTTTCCCCTACCCACAGGAGTATGGCTACACCTTC,CASSFPYPQEYGYTF
TRBJ1-2,TRBV30,.,.,TGTGCCTGGAGTGAGACAGCTCCATCCTATGGCTACACCTTC,CAWSETAPSYGYTF
TRBJ2-5,TRBV9,.,.,TGTGCCAGCAGCGCCGGGACACCGAGGTCGGAGACCCAGTACTTC,CASSAGTPRSETQYF
TRBJ1-3,TRBV10-3,.,.,TGTGCCATCAGTTCTAGACAGGATGGGACCGGAGGAAACACCATATATTTT,CAISSRQDGTGGNTIYF
TRBJ2-5,TRBV10-3,.,.,TGTGCCATCAGTCGGGACTTGCAAGAGACCCAGTACTTC,CAISRDLQETQYF
TRBJ1-5,TRBV5-1,.,.,TGCGCCAGCAGCCTCGAAGGAGGGGTTGATAATCAGCCCCAGCATTTT,CASSLEGGVDNQPQHF
TRBJ2-2,TRBV7-9,.,.,TGTGCCAGCAGCTTACGCAGGGGGAACACCGGGGAGCTGTTTTTT,CASSLRRGNTGELFF
TRBJ1-6,TRBV7-8,.,.,TGTGCCAGCAGCCGTTCATCAGGTTCACCCCTCCACTTT,CASSRSSGSPLHF
TRBJ1-3,TRBV5-1,.,.,TGCGCCAGCAGCTATAAGACAGGCGACTCTGGAAACACCATATATTTT,CASSYKTGDSGNTIYF
TRBJ2-3,TRBV3-1/TRBV3-2,.,.,TGTGCCAGCAGCCAAGGGAGCGGGTGGGGGGATACGCAGTATTTT,CASSQGSGWGDTQYF